This entry lists 14 T cell receptor beta chains sequenced from one sample in a study of blood T cell repertoires in COVID-19. Generated by immunoSEQ multiplex PCR, the TCRdb table keeps only in-frame clones and is missing some. Counted here are roughly 170,000 clones, approximately 86% occurring once; the ten biggest clones make up 15% to 20%. Sample: PBMCs or T cells enriched from blood (not recorded which). All receptors derive from a man aged 55 to 70 who had recovered from COVID-19.

This chain connects TRBV5-5 to TRBJ1-6, with unresolved D. The CDR3 is 17 residues long. Germline V lookup: CDR1 SGHKS, CDR2 YYEKEE (reference sequence). Deletions cut 0 bases from V and 7 bases from J, with 17 bases between. CDR3 in amino acids: CASSLESVSGTNSPLHF. The CDR3 DNA sequence: TGTGCCAGCAGCTTGGAATCCGTTTCGGGTACGAATTCACCCCTCCACTTT.

The rearrangement links TRBV18 to TRBJ2-2; a possible D gene is TRBD2 (6 bases). The CDR3 covers 18 residues. Deletions cut 3 bases from V and 5 bases from J, with 22 bases between. Germline V gives CDR1 KGHSH, CDR2 LQKENI. The CDR3 loop reads CASSPGWLGTELTGELFF. The CDR3 coding sequence is TGTGCCAGCTCACCGGGATGGCTTGGGACTGAGTTAACCGGGGAGCTGTTTTTT.

For this clone: One junction end does not reproduce the germline sequence, and a read error may be involved. The chain joins TRBV28 to TRBJ1-2; unclear D gene. CDR1 and CDR2 from the germline V gene are MDHEN and SYDVKM. The CDR3 contains 12 residues. The CDR3 is CASSLFRERVSF. The DNA of the CDR3 is TGTGCCAGCAGTTTATTCCGGGAGAGGGTGTCCTTC.

This chain links TRBV19 with TRBJ2-2, with 7 nucleotides matching TRBD1. V trimming: 1 base; J trimming: 4 bases; junction bases outside the gene matches: 6. Germline values: CDR1 LNHDA, CDR2 SQIVND (reference sequence). CDR3 length: 16 residues. CDR3 bases: TGTGCCAGTAGTATAGGGACAGGTCCAGGCACCGGGGAGCTGTTTTTT. Its translation: CASSIGTGPGTGELFF.

The chain joins TRBV9 to TRBJ2-2; 12 positions agree with TRBD2. The CDR3 consists of 18 residues. CDR1 is SGDLS, CDR2 YYNGEE, per germline. V lost 3 bases to trimming and J lost 4 bases; unmatched junction nucleotides: 10. DNA for the CDR3: TGTGCCAGCAGCGGAGAGAAAGGACTAGCGGGATCCACCGGGGAGCTGTTTTTT. Its translation is CASSGEKGLAGSTGELFF.

This clone was recorded once. The DNA of the CDR3 is TGTGCCAGCAGCGTCGATCAGGGGAACTATGGCTACACCTTC. Translation: CASSVDQGNYGYTF. The chain carries TRBV9 and TRBJ1-2; D possibly corresponds to TRBD1 (6 bases). This CDR3 has 14 residues. The germline V gene encodes CDR1 SGDLS and CDR2 YYNGEE. The V and J ends lost 2 bases and 2 bases respectively, with 10 bases between them. The variable domain in full, with the rest retrieved from reference TRBV9 and TRBJ1-2, is DSGVTQTPKHLITATGQRVTLRCSPRSGDLSVYWYQQSLDQGLQFLIQYYNGEERAKGNILERFSAQQFPDLHSELNLSSLELGDSALYFCASSVDQGNYGYTFGSGTRLTVV.

The chain carries TRBV9 and TRBJ2-3, with TRBD2 matching 10 bases. Germline CDR1 is SGDLS and CDR2 is YYNGEE. The trim removed 1 base at V and 3 bases at J, leaving 17 bases unmatched. The CDR3 covers 20 residues. The CDR3 here is CASSVRPVELAGVGTDTQYF. CDR3 in DNA: TGTGCCAGCAGCGTAAGGCCCGTAGAGCTAGCGGGAGTGGGTACAGATACGCAGTATTTT.

The V gene is TRBV27, the J gene TRBJ2-7, with D perhaps TRBD1 (5 bases). The V end lost 3 bases, the J end lost 4 bases, and 10 bases lay between the germline ends. The CDR3 runs to 13 residues. The germline gives CDR1 MNHEY, CDR2 SMNVEV (reference sequence). CDR3 sequence: CASSFRDSYEQYF. CDR3 DNA sequence: TGTGCCAGCAGTTTCCGTGACAGTTACGAGCAGTACTTC.

The chain couples TRBV14 to TRBJ1-3; 7 bases are a match to TRBD1. This CDR3 spans 15 amino acids. After removal of 2 bases from V and 0 bases from J, the junction contained 1 base not matched to a gene. Germline assignment: CDR1 SGHDN and CDR2 FVKESK. The CDR3 loop is CASSQRTGSGNTIYF. The CDR3, as DNA: TGTGCCAGCAGCCAAAGGACAGGCTCTGGAAACACCATATATTTT.

The V and J genes are TRBV7-8 and TRBJ2-7; 7 bases are shared with TRBD1. The CDR3 is 15 amino acids. V shed 5 bases, J shed 4 bases, and the junction held 11 bases outside the gene matches. The V gene's germline CDR1 is SGHVS and CDR2 FQNEAQ. In DNA, the CDR3 is TGTGCCAGCAGCCCAGGGGGAAGGGTGGGATACGAGCAGTACTTC. Translating it yields CASSPGGRVGYEQYF.

The table lists this clone with a few counts. The V and J genes are TRBV5-4 and TRBJ2-2; 7 bases align to TRBD2. CDR1 is SGHNT, CDR2 YYREEE, per germline (reference sequence). V shed 4 bases, J shed 4 bases, and the junction held 13 bases outside the gene matches. The CDR3 spans 17 residues. DNA for the CDR3: TGTGCCAGCAGCGGCGGCCCTAGGACTAGGCGCACCGGGGAGCTGTTTTTT. Translation gives CASSGGPRTRRTGELFF.

The chain carries TRBV28 and TRBJ1-1; D uncertain. The CDR3 is made up of 14 amino acids. Germline loops: CDR1 MDHEN, CDR2 SYDVKM. V shed 5 bases and J shed 4 bases, with 14 bases lying between them. The CDR3 here is CASSMRKEGTEAFF. CDR3 DNA: TGTGCCAGCAGTATGCGTAAGGAGGGCACTGAAGCTTTCTTT.

In its sample, this clone was seen a few times. The rearrangement links TRBV24-1 to TRBJ2-1; TRBD1 matches at 9 bases. This CDR3 contains 15 residues. Germline lookup yields CDR1 KGHDR and CDR2 SFDVKD. The trim removed 5 bases at V and 3 bases at J, leaving 4 bases unmatched. Written as DNA, the CDR3 is TGTGCCACCAGTGCCCAGGGACAGGGCTACAATGAGCAGTTCTTC. This sequence encodes CATSAQGQGYNEQFF.

The V call is TRBV21-1, the J call TRBJ1-5; the DNA was not compared with TRBD1, the D call given in the table. TRBV21-1 is termed a pseudogene. This CDR3 is built from 17 residues. The CDR3 coding sequence is TGTGCCAGCAGCAAAGTCGAACAGGGTCTCGGAAATCAGCCCCAGCATTTT. Translated, it gives CASSKVEQGLGNQPQHF.